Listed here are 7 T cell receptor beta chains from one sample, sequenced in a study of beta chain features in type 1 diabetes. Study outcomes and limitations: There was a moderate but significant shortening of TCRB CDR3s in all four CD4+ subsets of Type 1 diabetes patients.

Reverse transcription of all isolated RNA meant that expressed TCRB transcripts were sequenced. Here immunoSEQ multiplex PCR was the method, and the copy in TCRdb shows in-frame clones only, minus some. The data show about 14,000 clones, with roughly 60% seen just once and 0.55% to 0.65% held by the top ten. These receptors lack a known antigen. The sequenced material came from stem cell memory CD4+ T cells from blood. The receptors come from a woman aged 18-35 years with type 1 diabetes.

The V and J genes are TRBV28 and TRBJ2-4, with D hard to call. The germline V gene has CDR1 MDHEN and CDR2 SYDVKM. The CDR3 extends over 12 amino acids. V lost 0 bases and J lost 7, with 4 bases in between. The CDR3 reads CASSLWRNIQYF. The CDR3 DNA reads TGTGCCAGCAGTTTATGGCGGAACATTCAGTACTTC.

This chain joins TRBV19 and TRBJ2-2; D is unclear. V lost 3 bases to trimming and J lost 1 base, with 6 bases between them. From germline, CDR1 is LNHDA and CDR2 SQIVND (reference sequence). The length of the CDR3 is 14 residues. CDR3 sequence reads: CASSMEQNTGELFF. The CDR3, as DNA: TGTGCCAGTAGTATGGAGCAGAACACCGGGGAGCTGTTTTTT.

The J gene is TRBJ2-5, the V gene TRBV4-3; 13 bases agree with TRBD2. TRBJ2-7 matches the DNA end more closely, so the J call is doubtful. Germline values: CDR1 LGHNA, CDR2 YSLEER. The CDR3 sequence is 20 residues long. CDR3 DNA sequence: TGCGCCAGCAGCCAAGATCCGCCGGGAAAACGGACTAGCGGGAGCTACGAGCAGTACTTC. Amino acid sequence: CASSQDPPGKRTSGSYEQYF.

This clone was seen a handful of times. CDR3 protein: CASSPRDSHETQYF. The CDR3 DNA follows: TGTGCCAGCAGCCCGCGGGACTCCCACGAGACCCAGTACTTC. The chain joins TRBV7-8 to TRBJ2-5, with D perhaps matching TRBD2 (6 bases). V gave up 5 bases and J gave up 5 bases, with 15 bases separating them. Germline V gene data show CDR1 as SGHVS and CDR2 as FQNEAQ. CDR3 length equals 14 residues. Supplemented by reference TRBV7-8 and TRBJ2-5, the full variable domain reads GAGVSQSPRYKVAKRGQDVALRCDPISGHVSLFWYQQALGQGPEFLTYFQNEAQLDKSGLPSDRFFAERPEGSVSTLKIQRTQQEDSAVYLCASSPRDSHETQYFGPGTRLLVL.

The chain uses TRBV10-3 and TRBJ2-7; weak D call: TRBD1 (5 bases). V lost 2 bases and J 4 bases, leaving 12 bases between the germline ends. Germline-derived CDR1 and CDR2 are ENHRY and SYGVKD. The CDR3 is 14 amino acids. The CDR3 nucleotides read TGTGCCATCAGTGAGGGGGTTAACAGGTACGAGCAGTACTTC. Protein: CAISEGVNRYEQYF.

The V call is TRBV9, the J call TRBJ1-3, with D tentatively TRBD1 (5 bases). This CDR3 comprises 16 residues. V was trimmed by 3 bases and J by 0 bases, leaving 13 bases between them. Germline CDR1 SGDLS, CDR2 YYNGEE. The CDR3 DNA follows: TGTGCCAGCAGCGAGGGGCCATCCAACTCTGGAAACACCATATATTTT. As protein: CASSEGPSNSGNTIYF.

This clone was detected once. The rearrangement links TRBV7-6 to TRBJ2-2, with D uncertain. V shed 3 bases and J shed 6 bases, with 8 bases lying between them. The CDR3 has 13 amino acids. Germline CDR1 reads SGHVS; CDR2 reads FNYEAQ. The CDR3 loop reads CASSFSVSGELFF. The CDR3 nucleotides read TGTGCCAGCAGCTTCTCCGTTTCCGGGGAGCTGTTTTTT. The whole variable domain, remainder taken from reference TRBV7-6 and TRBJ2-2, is GAGVSQSPRYKVTKRGQDVALRCDPISGHVSLYWYRQALGQGPEFLTYFNYEAQQDKSGLPNDRFSAERPEGSISTLTIQRTEQRDSAMYRCASSFSVSGELFFGEGSRLTVL.